Given below is one T cell receptor beta chain in context. This clonotype was observed many times. Its cognate antigen has yet to be identified. Base qualities are not recorded, but no much larger clone differs from it by a single base. The meaning of the sample's treatment or condition label: live attenuated yellow fever vaccine strain. PBMCs were isolated from peripheral blood using a standard Ficoll-Paque protocol. Dynabeads CD4 and CD8 positive selection kits were used to isolate CD4 and CD8 T-cell fractions. RNA was extracted with TriZol from bulk PBMCs, CD4 and CD8 fractions, and dextramer-positive and dextramer-negative fractions. This specimen comes from a study of T cells after yellow fever vaccination (dated by TCRdb to between 2018 and 2020). A note on the overall study: The SMART-Seq v4 Ultra Low Input RNA kit was used to prepare libraries from fractions with low cell numbers. To track T-cell clones before and after primary and booster YFV17D yellow fever vaccination, bulk TCR alpha and beta repertoires were sequenced longitudinally. The cohort comprised two healthy male donors, one aged 18 to 30 and one aged 30 to 40 years. Blood was collected at multiple timepoints before and after primary and secondary immunization, and bulk PBMC replicates and cell subsets were isolated. What the study reported, not specific to this receptor: After the booster, most of the clones that had expanded following primary vaccination were detected again (about 95% of CD4 and roughly 88% of CD8), which suggests that memory was broadly maintained. Compared with the primary T-cell response, the secondary T-cell response was faster but weaker, reaching its peak on day 5 rather than on day 15. Computational filtering was needed because FACS-sorted repertoires could contain abundant contaminating clonotypes from the bulk population. Because the study included only a couple of donors, the extent to which the findings can be generalized is limited. A small fraction of clonotypes showed up in both the CD4 and CD8 compartments, probably as a result of convergent recombination.

Spanning cysteine to phenylalanine, the CDR3 consists of 16 amino acids. The CDR3 DNA has 48 bases and is translated from base 1. Taken from the germline V gene (reference sequence), the CDR1 and CDR2 loops are MNHEY and SMNVEV. V trim: 10 bases; J trim: 2 bases; unmatched bases: 14. The sequencer listed for this sample is Illumina NovaSeq 6000. TCR cDNA was synthesized by 5'RACE template switching, through which a universal primer site and unique molecular identifiers were introduced. Priming of cDNA synthesis was performed from both the TCR alpha and TCR beta constant segments. Library amplification involved two PCR steps, and the second step added sample barcodes and sequencing adapters. Sequencing of libraries was performed on Illumina HiSeq 2500 (2x100 bp) or NovaSeq (2x150 bp). The authors processed their data as follows. Reads were demultiplexed and collapsed into UMI consensus sequences with MIGEC, and V(D)J alignment was performed with MiXCR. Vaccine-responding clonotypes were identified with edgeR using replicate PBMC samples, with FDR below 0.01 and a log2 fold change above 5 up to day 15 being required. Bulk clonotypes were assigned CD4 or CD8 identity according to which sequenced CD4 or CD8 repertoire held them at higher abundance. The raw public data were reprocessed by TCRdb itself: fastp quality trimming at Q25, MiXCR clonotype calling, in-frame beta chains only. Each CDR3 protein gets just one entry, which takes the most common genes and DNA from the rows behind it. The authors' filters were not applied to this entry. The sample table lists 150,000 to 200,000 distinct CDR3 sequences, roughly a tenth of them with a count of one. The top ten clones comprise about a third of the sample.

This clonotype originated in a man between 18 and 35 years old who received the YFV17D yellow fever vaccine. Recombination connected TRBV27 to TRBJ2-7; 10 bases in the junction line up with TRBD2. The specimen was CD8+ T cells sorted from PBMCs, collected 45 days after the yellow fever booster vaccination. Read as DNA, the sequence is TGTGCCACCTTTTTGGGGCTAGCGGGGGTTACCTACGAGCAGTACTTC. This translates into CATFLGLAGVTYEQYF.